Below are 27 T cell receptor beta chains sequenced from a single sample in a study of shared clonotypes between healthy human individuals. CD8 cells regarded as naive lacked CD45RO, were positively chosen for CCR7, and omitted terminally differentiated effector memory CD45RA+ cells. TCRdb's table, derived via immunoSEQ multiplex PCR, lists solely in-frame clones and lacks some. Among about 2 million clones listed, less than 95% were seen once. Sequencing used naive CD8+ T cells sorted from blood. The source is a man between 18 and 35 years old in good health.

CDR3 residues: CAWSKGKGPQETQYF. CDR3 nucleotides: TGTGCCTGGAGTAAGGGGAAGGGACCCCAAGAGACCCAGTACTTC. The rearrangement joins TRBV30 to TRBJ2-5; D tentatively fits TRBD1 or TRBD2 (5 bases each). This CDR3 is built from 15 residues. Trimming stripped 2 bases from V and 1 base from J, with 14 bases between. The germline gives CDR1 GTSNPN, CDR2 SVGIG (reference sequence).

Comments on this clone: At the DNA level, this CDR3 is encoded by other sequences in the same sample as well. This chain uses TRBV5-6 with TRBJ2-7, with D unclear. V was trimmed by 0 bases and J by 0 bases, leaving 7 bases between them. Germline CDR1 reads SGHDT; CDR2 reads YYEEEE. CDR3 length equals 14 residues. The CDR3 reads CASSLAGFSYEQYF. The CDR3 DNA is TGTGCCAGCAGCTTGGCGGGCTTCTCCTACGAGCAGTACTTC.

As to this clone: The sample contains more than one DNA sequence encoding this CDR3. V gene TRBV4-3 combines with J gene TRBJ2-7, with a possible D match to TRBD1 (6 bases). V was cut by 0 bases and J by 4 bases, with 10 bases left in between. The CDR3 totals 14 residues. Germline lookup yields CDR1 LGHNA and CDR2 YSLEER. The CDR3 sequence: CASSQEQGGYEQYF. CDR3 nucleotides: TGCGCCAGCAGCCAAGAACAGGGCGGATACGAGCAGTACTTC.

This rearrangement joins TRBV6-1 to TRBJ1-5; the D gene is possibly TRBD1 (5 bases). Looked up from germline, CDR1 is MNHNS and CDR2 is SASEGT. V lost 1 base to trimming and J lost 0 bases, with 13 bases between them. The CDR3 runs to 17 residues. Written as DNA, the CDR3 is TGTGCCAGCAGTGAAGGTAGGGACGGCTATAGCAATCAGCCCCAGCATTTT. Its protein product is CASSEGRDGYSNQPQHF.

This chain connects TRBV10-2 to TRBJ1-1, with 10 nucleotides matching TRBD1. The V gene end was trimmed by 11 bases and the J gene end by 8 bases; junction bases not matched to a gene: 8. CDR1 is WSHSY and CDR2 is SAAADI in the germline V gene. This CDR3 has 12 residues. This CDR3 reads CAGGTGVGEAFF. The CDR3 bases are TGCGCCGGCGGGACAGGGGTCGGGGAAGCTTTCTTT.

J is TRBJ2-1 and V is TRBV6-1; D may be TRBD2 (7 bases). This CDR3 has 19 residues. Germline assignment: CDR1 MNHNS and CDR2 SASEGT. V was clipped by 1 base and J by 6 bases, with 25 bases between them. The CDR3 spells CASSEEGGLASVPLNEQFF. The CDR3 coding sequence is TGTGCCAGCAGTGAAGAGGGGGGGCTAGCGAGTGTTCCCCTCAATGAGCAGTTCTTC.

V usage is TRBV25-1 and J usage is TRBJ1-1; D unresolved. The V gene's germline CDR1 is MGHDK and CDR2 SYGVNS. The CDR3 consists of 14 residues. V shed 1 base and J shed 0 bases, with 6 bases lying between them. The CDR3 DNA reads TGTGCCAGCAGTGAATTGGGCCTGAACACTGAAGCTTTCTTT. Its protein product is CASSELGLNTEAFF.

The V and J genes are TRBV4-3 and TRBJ2-1; tentatively, D is TRBD1 or TRBD2 (6 bases each). From germline, CDR1 is LGHNA and CDR2 YSLEER. V lost 1 base to trimming and J lost 8 bases, with 21 bases between them. The CDR3 spans 17 residues. CDR3 nucleotides: TGCGCCAGCAGCCAAGCGGGCGTCGGAGGGGGGTCAGATGAGCAGTTCTTC. Its translation: CASSQAGVGGGSDEQFF.

V is TRBV5-1 and J is TRBJ2-7, with a weak D call TRBD1 (7 bases). Trimming shortened V by 1 base and J by 4 bases, and 12 bases separated the two germline ends. CDR1 SGHRS and CDR2 YFSETQ come from the germline V gene. The CDR3 sequence is 14 residues long. CDR3 amino acids: CASSLSRGEYEQYF. In DNA form, the CDR3 reads TGCGCCAGCAGCTTGAGCAGGGGGGAATACGAGCAGTACTTC.

The chain combines TRBV10-2 with TRBJ2-1, with TRBD2 matching 9 bases. This CDR3 contains 16 residues. From germline, CDR1 is WSHSY and CDR2 SAAADI. The V segment lost 7 bases and the J segment 0 bases; nucleotides outside the gene matches: 7. For the CDR3, the DNA is TGCGCCAGCATGAGGAGAGCGGGAGGCTCCTACAATGAGCAGTTCTTC. Its translation is CASMRRAGGSYNEQFF.

This clone was seen just once. The CDR3 sequence: CASSEIYGTNQPQHF. As DNA, the CDR3 is TGTGCCAGCAGTGAAATATACGGAACGAATCAGCCCCAGCATTTT. The V gene is TRBV2, the J gene TRBJ1-5, with D unclear. The germline gives CDR1 SNHLY, CDR2 FYNNEI. Trimming took 2 bases from V and 4 from J, leaving 12 bases between them. The CDR3 contains 15 residues.

J is TRBJ2-7 and V is TRBV6-5; TRBD2 agrees at 12 bases. The CDR3 is 15 residues long. CDR1 and CDR2 from the germline V gene are MNHEY and SVGAGI. Unmatched junction bases numbered 7, after V lost 6 bases and J lost 4 bases. CDR3 residues: CASRWGTSGRYEQYF. The CDR3 nucleotides read TGTGCCAGCAGATGGGGAACTAGCGGGAGGTACGAGCAGTACTTC.

This chain links TRBV30 with TRBJ1-1, with D uncertain. CDR1 GTSNPN and CDR2 SVGIG come from the germline V gene (reference sequence). Trimming removed 0 bases from V and 0 bases from J, with 5 bases in between. The CDR3 extends over 13 amino acids. The CDR3 DNA reads TGTGCCTGGAGTGTTTTCATGAACACTGAAGCTTTCTTT. It is translated as CAWSVFMNTEAFF.

The V call is TRBV2, the J call TRBJ2-2; no reliable D call. CDR3 length: 17 residues. V was shortened by 7 bases and J by 0 bases, with 18 bases between the two germline ends. Germline CDR1 SNHLY, CDR2 FYNNEI. The CDR3 DNA follows: TGTGCCAGCACTCCCCCGGGCGGAATAACGAACACCGGGGAGCTGTTTTTT. It encodes CASTPPGGITNTGELFF.

The chain recombines TRBV4-1 with TRBJ1-2, with D maybe TRBD1 (5 bases). V lost 0 bases and J lost 6, with 20 bases in between. The CDR3 runs to 17 residues. Germline assignment: CDR1 MGHRA and CDR2 YSYEKL. CDR3 sequence reads: CASSQEVGHNPGDGYTF. In DNA, the CDR3 is TGCGCCAGCAGCCAAGAGGTTGGACACAACCCCGGGGATGGCTACACCTTC.

This clone turned up a few times. The chain has TRBV5-4 and TRBJ1-2, with a tentative D call TRBD1 (5 bases). V shed 0 bases and J shed 7 bases, with 13 bases lying between them. From germline, CDR1 is SGHNT and CDR2 YYREEE (reference sequence). This CDR3 has 14 amino acids. The DNA of the CDR3 is TGTGCCAGCAGCTTGGCACGGGGGGAGGGTGGCTACACCTTC. Translating gives CASSLARGEGGYTF. The complete variable domain, with remaining parts taken from reference TRBV5-4 and TRBJ1-2, reads ETGVTQSPTHLIKTRGQQVTLRCSSQSGHNTVSWYQQALGQGPQFIFQYYREEENGRGNFPPRFSGLQFPNYSSELNVNALELDDSALYLCASSLARGEGGYTFGSGTRLTVV.

V gene TRBV27 combines with J gene TRBJ2-7, with D possibly being TRBD1 (6 bases). V dropped 0 bases and J dropped 3 bases, with 12 bases sitting between them. The germline gives CDR1 MNHEY, CDR2 SMNVEV (reference sequence). CDR3 length equals 15 residues. This CDR3 is CASSLSGALGYEQYF. In DNA, the CDR3 is TGTGCCAGCAGTTTATCGGGGGCGCTTGGCTACGAGCAGTACTTC.

V usage is TRBV7-3 and J usage is TRBJ2-7; D perhaps matches TRBD2 (6 bases). This CDR3 is built from 12 residues. Germline loops: CDR1 SGHTA, CDR2 FQGTGA. Deletions cut 3 bases from V and 7 bases from J, with 10 bases between. The CDR3 reads CASSLGLGEQYF. The CDR3 nucleotides read TGTGCCAGCAGCTTGGGACTCGGAGAGCAGTACTTC.

The chain links TRBV5-6 to TRBJ2-7; TRBD1 matches at 9 bases. Trimming cost V 2 bases and J 4 bases; bases outside gene matches: 7. Germline V gene data show CDR1 as SGHDT and CDR2 as YYEEEE. This CDR3 region has 15 residues. The CDR3 DNA is TGTGCCAGCAGCTTAGTCGGGACAGGGATGTACGAGCAGTACTTC. It codes for CASSLVGTGMYEQYF.

The rearrangement uses TRBV11-2 and TRBJ2-3; TRBD2 agrees at 10 bases. Germline trimming cut 4 bases from V and 7 bases from J; bases unmatched to any gene: 11. The CDR3 consists of 16 residues. Germline CDR1 SGHAT, CDR2 FQNNGV. The CDR3 spells CASSSTSGRAMNTQYF. The DNA for the CDR3 is TGTGCCAGCAGCTCAACCAGCGGGAGGGCCATGAATACGCAGTATTTT.

The CDR3 DNA reads TGTGCCAGCAGCTTAGCACCCCGCGGGGACGACGAGCAGTACTTC. Protein: CASSLAPRGDDEQYF. This rearrangement joins TRBV7-8 to TRBJ2-7; possibly TRBD2 for D (6 bases). Germline-derived CDR1 and CDR2 are SGHVS and FQNEAQ. The length of the CDR3 is 15 residues. V was cut by 0 bases and J by 5 bases, with 14 bases left in between.

Only a few counts were recorded for this clone. The chain uses TRBV7-6 and TRBJ1-2; perhaps TRBD1 as D (6 bases). Per germline, CDR1 SGHVS and CDR2 FNYEAQ. Trimming took 2 bases from V and 2 from J, leaving 9 bases between them. The CDR3 runs 14 residues. Written as DNA, the CDR3 is TGTGCCAGCAGCTTATCGGGGGGCAACTATGGCTACACCTTC. Its protein is CASSLSGGNYGYTF.

V gene TRBV15 combines with J gene TRBJ2-3, with D unresolved. The CDR3 extends over 12 amino acids. Germline CDR1 is LNHNV and CDR2 is YYDKDF (reference sequence). V dropped 0 bases and J dropped 10 bases, with 8 bases sitting between them. The CDR3 DNA is TGTGCCACCAGCAGAGATAGTGGGGCGCAGTATTTT. It specifies CATSRDSGAQYF.

This rearrangement joins TRBV27 to TRBJ2-3; 8 nucleotides align to TRBD1. There are 15 residues in the CDR3. The ends lost 5 bases at V and 1 base at J; junction bases unmatched: 5. Germline V gene sequence: CDR1 MNHEY, CDR2 SMNVEV (reference sequence). The CDR3 reads CASSQGARRTDTQYF. The CDR3 DNA reads as TGTGCCAGCAGTCAGGGGGCCCGTCGCACAGATACGCAGTATTTT.

The chain uses TRBV13 and TRBJ2-2, with D hard to call. CDR3 length equals 16 residues. V gave up 1 base and J gave up 0 bases, with 9 bases separating them. Germline assignment: CDR1 PRHDT and CDR2 FYEKMQ (reference sequence). The CDR3 nucleotides are TGTGCCAGCAGCTTAGAGGGAAACGCGAACACCGGGGAGCTGTTTTTT. Its translation is CASSLEGNANTGELFF.

The V and J genes are TRBV21-1 and TRBJ1-5; TRBD1, as called in the table, went unchecked against the DNA. TRBV21-1 is labeled a pseudogene. There are 16 residues in the CDR3. The CDR3 DNA reads as TGTGCCAGCAGCAAAACGACAGGGTCTTGCGTTCAGCCCCAGCATTTT. Translating gives CASSKTTGSCVQPQHF.

The CDR3, as DNA: TGTGCCAGCAGCCCAGACAGCGAGAACACTGAAGCTTTCTTT. It specifies CASSPDSENTEAFF. The chain carries TRBV7-9 and TRBJ1-1; maybe TRBD1 (5 bases). Germline CDR1 SEHNR, CDR2 FQNEAQ (reference sequence). The CDR3 is 14 residues long. Between the trimmed V and J ends, which lost 5 bases and 1 base, there was a span of 11 bases.